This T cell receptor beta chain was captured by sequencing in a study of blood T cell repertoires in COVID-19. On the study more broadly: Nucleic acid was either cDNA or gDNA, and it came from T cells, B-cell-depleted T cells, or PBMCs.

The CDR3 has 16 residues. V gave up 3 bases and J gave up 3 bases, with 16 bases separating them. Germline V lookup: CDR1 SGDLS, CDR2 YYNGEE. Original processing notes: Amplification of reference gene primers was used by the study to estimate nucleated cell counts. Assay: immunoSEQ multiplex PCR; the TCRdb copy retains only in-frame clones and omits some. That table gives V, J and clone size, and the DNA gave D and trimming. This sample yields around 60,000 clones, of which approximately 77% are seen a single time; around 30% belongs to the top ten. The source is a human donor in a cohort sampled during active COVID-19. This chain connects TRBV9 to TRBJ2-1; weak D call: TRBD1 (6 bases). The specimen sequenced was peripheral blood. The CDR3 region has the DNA TGTGCCAGCAGCGCAGGGGTGTCCGCCTACTACAATGAGCAGTTCTTC. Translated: CASSAGVSAYYNEQFF.